The 27 T cell receptor beta chains below come from one sample, sequenced in a study of early T cells in non-severe SARS-CoV-2 infection. MiXCR, run by TCRdb on the 5' RACE reads, gives a single entry per CDR3 protein. The sample has tens of thousands of distinct CDR3 sequences; 16% are singletons. The material sequenced was whole blood, taken at baseline. Source of these receptors: an adult who was a healthcare worker with PCR-confirmed SARS-CoV-2 infection or an uninfected control (not recorded which).

The genes are TRBV4-1 and TRBJ1-2; tentative D call: TRBD1 (5 bases). Trimming pared 3 bases from V and 8 bases from J, leaving 16 bases between. The V gene's germline CDR1 is MGHRA and CDR2 YSYEKL. This CDR3 is 14 amino acids long. The CDR3 bases are TGCGCCAGCAGCCAGGGTTCCCAGGGCTACGGCTACACCTTC. Its translation: CASSQGSQGYGYTF.

The chain recombines TRBV28 with TRBJ1-5, with D maybe TRBD1 (5 bases). This CDR3 contains 13 residues. Germline-derived CDR1 and CDR2 are MDHEN and SYDVKM. The ends were cut back, 1 base at V and 7 bases at J, with 8 bases in the middle. The CDR3 DNA reads as TGTGCCAGCAGTTTATCAGGGAGGCAGCCCCAGCATTTT. Residues: CASSLSGRQPQHF.

This clonotype was counted between two and nine times. This rearrangement joins TRBV7-2 to TRBJ2-1, with 7 positions matching TRBD2. The CDR3 is 15 amino acids. The V segment lost 5 bases and the J segment 5 bases; nucleotides outside the gene matches: 9. The germline V gene encodes CDR1 SGHTA and CDR2 FQGNSA. The CDR3 reads CASSPRPSGNNEQFF. CDR3 coding DNA: TGTGCCAGCAGCCCGAGACCTAGCGGAAACAATGAGCAGTTCTTC.

The V call is TRBV5-8, the J call TRBJ2-4; D possibly matches TRBD1 or TRBD2 (5 bases each). The CDR3 loop spans 14 amino acids. The V end lost 1 base, the J end lost 6 bases, and 11 bases lay between the germline ends. Germline V lookup: CDR1 SGHTS, CDR2 YDEGEE. CDR3 loop: CASSLRQGVNIQYF. Written as DNA, the CDR3 is TGTGCCAGCAGCTTGCGGCAGGGAGTAAACATTCAGTACTTC.

V gene TRBV27 combines with J gene TRBJ2-7; weak D call: TRBD2 (5 bases). Germline V gene data show CDR1 as MNHEY and CDR2 as SMNVEV (reference sequence). The CDR3 covers 15 residues. Trimming pared 2 bases from V and 3 bases from J, leaving 14 bases between. CDR3 amino acids: CASSLAPAGNYEQYF. The CDR3 region has the DNA TGTGCCAGCAGTTTAGCGCCGGCGGGTAACTACGAGCAGTACTTC.

There are a few counts of this clonotype. The chain links TRBV2 to TRBJ2-1, with 11 bases identical to TRBD2. The CDR3 totals 16 residues. Germline CDR1 SNHLY, CDR2 FYNNEI. V was clipped by 2 bases and J by 7 bases; unmatched bases: 7. CDR3 amino acids: CASSESLAGGGNEQFF. Written as DNA, the CDR3 is TGTGCCAGCAGTGAAAGTCTAGCGGGAGGCGGGAATGAGCAGTTCTTC.

The chain has TRBV20-1 and TRBJ2-7; D not certain. V was shortened by 3 bases and J by 7 bases, with 25 bases between the two germline ends. This CDR3 is 16 amino acids long. The germline V gene has CDR1 DFQATT and CDR2 SNEGSKA (reference sequence). The CDR3 loop reads CSASRALSTRTVEQYF. The CDR3 DNA reads TGCAGTGCTAGTCGGGCCCTTTCGACTCGCACCGTTGAGCAGTACTTC.

This chain links TRBV5-4 with TRBJ2-6, with 7 bases aligning to TRBD1. Germline V lookup: CDR1 SGHNT, CDR2 YYREEE (reference sequence). This CDR3 region has 17 residues. V dropped 0 bases and J dropped 0; count of bases not matched to a gene: 3. CDR3 DNA: TGTGCCAGCAGCTTGGGGACAGGTCCCTCTGGGGCCAACGTCCTGACTTTC. Translated: CASSLGTGPSGANVLTF.

The V and J genes are TRBV2 and TRBJ1-3; no definite D call. The V gene's germline CDR1 is SNHLY and CDR2 FYNNEI. The CDR3 spans 13 residues. Trimming removed 2 bases from V and 6 bases from J, with 8 bases in between. CDR3 region: CASSEREENTIYF. In DNA, the CDR3 is TGTGCCAGCAGTGAAAGGGAGGAAAACACCATATATTTT.

In its sample, this clonotype was seen a few times. This chain uses TRBV6-6 with TRBJ2-2; D remains ambiguous. Germline V gene sequence: CDR1 MNHNY, CDR2 SVGAGI (reference sequence). V was shortened by 6 bases and J by 4 bases, with 15 bases between the two germline ends. CDR3 length: 15 residues. The CDR3 loop is CASRPGKALTGELFF. The CDR3 DNA sequence: TGTGCCAGCAGACCTGGGAAGGCCCTCACCGGGGAGCTGTTTTTT.

The chain couples TRBV6-5 to TRBJ2-7, with TRBD2 matching 12 bases. The V and J ends lost 5 bases and 5 bases, in that order; junction bases with no gene match: 1. This CDR3 contains 13 residues. From germline, CDR1 is MNHEY and CDR2 SVGAGI. The CDR3 spells CASSRLAGDEQYF. For the CDR3, the DNA is TGTGCCAGCAGTCGACTAGCGGGAGACGAGCAGTACTTC.

This clonotype appeared a few times. The chain joins TRBV5-6 to TRBJ1-1; D unresolved. Germline V gene sequence: CDR1 SGHDT, CDR2 YYEEEE. The CDR3 runs 14 residues. Trimming took 5 bases from V and 2 from J, leaving 13 bases between them. The CDR3 spells CASSLTGRNTEAFF. The CDR3 coding sequence is TGTGCCAGCAGTTTAACGGGGAGAAACACTGAAGCTTTCTTT.

This clonotype has only a few counts. The chain recombines TRBV5-4 with TRBJ2-1; 9 bases are shared with TRBD2. V shed 4 bases and J 6 bases; nucleotides not matched to a gene: 11. This CDR3 is 16 amino acids long. CDR1 and CDR2 from the germline V gene are SGHNT and YYREEE (reference sequence). CDR3 sequence (DNA): TGTGCCAGCAGCAAAGGACCGGGACTAGCTACCAATGAGCAGTTCTTC. Its protein product is CASSKGPGLATNEQFF.

The table lists this clonotype with a few counts. The chain carries TRBV14 and TRBJ2-1, with 8 bases identical to TRBD2. This CDR3 spans 15 amino acids. After removal of 3 bases from V and 4 bases from J, the junction contained 5 bases not matched to a gene. The germline V gene encodes CDR1 SGHDN and CDR2 FVKESK. CDR3 sequence reads: CASSHQRENYNEQFF. CDR3 bases: TGTGCCAGCAGCCACCAGCGGGAGAATTACAATGAGCAGTTCTTC.

The sample holds a few counts of this clonotype. This chain uses TRBV27 with TRBJ1-1; D uncertain. This CDR3 has 14 residues. Germline CDR1 and CDR2: MNHEY and SMNVEV (reference sequence). V gave up 6 bases and J gave up 4 bases, with 15 bases separating them. The CDR3 spells CASRPDPGGTEAFF. For the CDR3, the DNA is TGTGCCAGCAGGCCCGACCCCGGCGGCACTGAAGCTTTCTTT.

This clonotype was detected many times. The chain is built from TRBV6-1 and TRBJ2-6; TRBD2 might be the D (5 bases). The V gene lost 1 base and the J gene lost 4 bases, with 8 bases spanning the gap. Germline loops: CDR1 MNHNS, CDR2 SASEGT. The CDR3 totals 15 residues. CDR3 bases: TGTGCCAGCAGTGAAGGTGGGAGCGGGGCCAACGTCCTGACTTTC. Protein product: CASSEGGSGANVLTF.

This clonotype has just a few counts. The chain has TRBV7-9 and TRBJ2-7; TRBD1 is a possible D gene (6 bases). The CDR3 has 15 residues. Trimming stripped 1 base from V and 4 bases from J, with 14 bases between. Germline V gene data show CDR1 as SEHNR and CDR2 as FQNEAQ (reference sequence). The CDR3 DNA follows: TGTGCCAGCAGCTTAGACGCGGGCAGGGGATACGAGCAGTACTTC. As protein: CASSLDAGRGYEQYF.

The J gene is TRBJ1-1, the V gene TRBV3-1; TRBD1 matches 7 bases. The CDR3 spans 14 residues. Trimming at V came to 3 bases and at J to 6 bases, leaving 7 bases not matched to a gene. Germline V gene lookup returns CDR1 LGHDT and CDR2 YNNKEL (reference sequence). In nucleotides, the CDR3 is TGTGCCAGCAGCCACGACAGGGACTTGGCTGAAGCTTTCTTT. Protein product: CASSHDRDLAEAFF.

The V and J genes are TRBV3-1 and TRBJ2-2; 10 bases map to TRBD2. Germline V gene sequence: CDR1 LGHDT, CDR2 YNNKEL (reference sequence). The V segment lost 0 bases and the J segment 5 bases; nucleotides outside the gene matches: 6. The CDR3 loop spans 17 amino acids. DNA for the CDR3: TGTGCCAGCAGCCAAGATCAGCTACTAGCGGGGACCGGGGAGCTGTTTTTT. As protein: CASSQDQLLAGTGELFF.

This clonotype was recorded a few times. This chain joins TRBV6-5 and TRBJ1-5, with TRBD1 matching over 7 bases. The germline V gene encodes CDR1 MNHEY and CDR2 SVGAGI. This CDR3 spans 16 amino acids. The V segment lost 6 bases and the J segment 0 bases; nucleotides outside the gene matches: 8. CDR3 protein: CASRPGGTYSNQPQHF. CDR3 DNA: TGTGCCAGCAGACCAGGGGGGACCTATAGCAATCAGCCCCAGCATTTT.

CDR3 sequence (DNA): TGCAGTGCTAGTCTCACTGCCCGCTCCTACGAGCAGTACTTC. It translates to CSASLTARSYEQYF. The chain is built from TRBV20-1 and TRBJ2-7, with D unclear. The CDR3 has 14 amino acids. Germline CDR1 and CDR2: DFQATT and SNEGSKA (reference sequence). The V and J ends lost 3 bases and 0 bases respectively, with 12 bases between them.

This clonotype came up many times. The chain uses TRBV7-9 and TRBJ1-5; D is uncertain. V lost 5 bases and J lost 2, with 7 bases in between. The germline gives CDR1 SEHNR, CDR2 FQNEAQ (reference sequence). The CDR3 sequence is 13 residues long. CDR3 sequence (DNA): TGTGCCAGCAGCCGTGGGGGCAATCAGCCCCAGCATTTT. It is translated as CASSRGGNQPQHF.

This clonotype has more than one count but fewer than ten. The V gene is TRBV5-1, the J gene TRBJ2-6, with 7 nucleotides matching TRBD1. Germline CDR1 reads SGHRS; CDR2 reads YFSETQ. The CDR3 spans 17 residues. V lost 0 bases and J lost 2; bases outside the gene matches: 5. The CDR3 spells CASSLGPTGAGANVLTF. The CDR3 bases are TGCGCCAGCAGCTTGGGCCCTACAGGGGCTGGGGCCAACGTCCTGACTTTC.

V usage is TRBV7-7 and J usage is TRBJ2-2; a weak D match, TRBD1 (8 bases). This CDR3 contains 14 residues. Trimming left V 5 bases short and J 5 bases short, with 12 bases between. Germline CDR1 reads SSHAT; CDR2 reads FNYEAQ (reference sequence). The CDR3 sequence is CASSPQGGTGELFF. DNA of the CDR3: TGTGCCAGCAGCCCACAGGGGGGGACCGGGGAGCTGTTTTTT.

This clonotype showed up just a few times. This sequence joins TRBV11-2 and TRBJ2-4; D gene ambiguous. The length of the CDR3 is 14 residues. Trimming removed 3 bases from V and 8 bases from J, with 14 bases in between. The germline V gene has CDR1 SGHAT and CDR2 FQNNGV. The CDR3 loop is CASSFVSPKDIQYF. Written as DNA, the CDR3 is TGTGCCAGCAGCTTTGTTAGTCCGAAGGACATTCAGTACTTC.

This clonotype was seen a few times. The chain's CDR3 is CASSRAGEGYEQYF. CDR3 nucleotide sequence: TGTGCCAGCAGCCGAGCAGGGGAAGGGTACGAGCAGTACTTC. This chain links TRBV3-1 with TRBJ2-7, with D possibly TRBD1 on 6 matching bases. V dropped 4 bases and J dropped 4 bases, with 14 bases sitting between them. The germline gives CDR1 LGHDT, CDR2 YNNKEL (reference sequence). The CDR3 spans 14 residues.

This clonotype appeared many times. The chain recombines TRBV7-6 with TRBJ1-3; D might be TRBD1 (6 bases). The germline V and J ends were trimmed by 4 bases and 7 bases, with 14 bases remaining between them. This CDR3 has 14 amino acids. Germline V gene lookup returns CDR1 SGHVS and CDR2 FNYEAQ. The chain's CDR3 is CASSSPDRGNTIYF. DNA for the CDR3: TGTGCCAGCAGCTCCCCGGACAGAGGCAACACCATATATTTT. The whole variable domain, remainder taken from reference TRBV7-6 and TRBJ1-3, is GAGVSQSPRYKVTKRGQDVALRCDPISGHVSLYWYRQALGQGPEFLTYFNYEAQQDKSGLPNDRFSAERPEGSISTLTIQRTEQRDSAMYRCASSSPDRGNTIYFGEGSWLTVV.